This T cell receptor (beta chain) is from a study of vaccination and CD4 T cells after COVID-19. To note about this clonotype: What it binds is not known.

Study-level findings and limits: Rising from about 20 to 38, the median of SARS-CoV-2-reactive clonotypes did not change significantly. In convalescent patients, 304 of 307 vaccine-specific clones were mono-reactive for SARS-CoV-2 spike.

CDR3 length equals 15 residues. The V gene end was trimmed by 7 bases and the J gene end by 4 bases; junction bases not matched to a gene: 13. Per the germline V gene, CDR1 is DFQATT and CDR2 is SNEGSKA (reference sequence). The treatment is: 10-day PBMC culture with coronavirus spike peptide pools or control peptides (ViraFEST assay). The unexposed donor's CD4+ T cells were collected before the COVID-19 pandemic (2011-2018). Cultured CD4+ T cells had their DNA profiled by the Oncomine TCR Beta short-read assay. TCRdb called the PCR reads again in MiXCR, with one record for every CDR3 protein. The sample shows about 8,600 distinct CDR3 sequences, over 45% of them seen only once.

J is TRBJ2-5 and V is TRBV20-1; TRBD2 matches 9 bases. This clonotype was obtained from a human donor in good health. Sequencing input: CD4+ T cells from blood, cultured in vitro. The CDR3 spells CSVPGLREGRETQYF. The CDR3 coding sequence is TGCAGTGTGCCCGGGTTGCGGGAGGGACGAGAGACCCAGTACTTC.